Presented here are 21 T cell receptor beta chains from one specimen sequenced in a study of T-cell memory formation after mild COVID-19. TCRdb reprocessed the 5' RACE reads with MiXCR, giving one entry per CDR3 protein. The profile covers a few hundred thousand distinct CDR3 sequences, with roughly an eighth appearing a single time and 21% taken by the ten largest. Sequences were obtained from PBMCs or a T cell subset sorted from them (not recorded which). These receptors came from a man younger than 30 who had mild COVID-19 (a few samples of this study predate the infection). Cell type and time point are not known.

This clonotype has only a few counts. The CDR3: CASSLESTGGSNQPQHF. Here the CDR3 DNA reads TGTGCCAGCAGCTTAGAATCAACAGGCGGCAGCAATCAGCCCCAGCATTTT. This chain uses TRBV7-9 with TRBJ1-5; a possible D gene is TRBD1 (5 bases). Per germline, CDR1 SEHNR and CDR2 FQNEAQ (reference sequence). The CDR3 runs to 17 residues. The ends were cut back, 1 base at V and 1 base at J, with 14 bases in the middle. The full variable domain, in which reference TRBV7-9 and TRBJ1-5 provide the parts outside the CDR3, is DTGVSQNPRHKITKRGQNVTFRCDPISEHNRLYWYRQTLGQGPEFLTYFQNEAQLEKSRLLSDRFSAERPKGSFSTLEIQRTEQGDSAMYLCASSLESTGGSNQPQHFGDGTRLSIL.

This clonotype was observed a handful of times. The rearrangement joins TRBV6-5 to TRBJ2-1; the match to TRBD2 covers 9 bases. J was trimmed by 9 bases and V by 6 bases; bases with no gene match: 6. CDR1 and CDR2 (germline): MNHEY, SVGAGI. This CDR3 is 13 amino acids long. The CDR3 protein is CASSYIAGVEQFF. The CDR3 DNA reads TGTGCCAGCAGCTACATAGCGGGGGTTGAGCAGTTCTTC.

The chain is built from TRBV18 and TRBJ1-4, with no clear D. Deletions cut 3 bases from V and 6 bases from J, with 11 bases between. The CDR3 has 14 residues. Germline CDR1 and CDR2: KGHSH and LQKENI. The CDR3 reads CASSPLLTDEKLFF. CDR3 coding DNA: TGTGCCAGCTCACCCTTGCTTACAGATGAAAAACTGTTTTTT.

This rearrangement joins TRBV20-1 to TRBJ2-3; a weak D match, TRBD1 (6 bases). CDR1 DFQATT and CDR2 SNEGSKA come from the germline V gene (reference sequence). The CDR3 has 13 residues. As DNA, the CDR3 is TGCGGGGTAACCCGGGACACCACAGATACGCAGTATTTT. It specifies CGVTRDTTDTQYF.

The gene calls are TRBV6-5 and TRBJ1-3; the D is unclear. This CDR3 contains 15 residues. V was shortened by 0 bases and J by 1 base, with 7 bases between the two germline ends. Germline V gene lookup returns CDR1 MNHEY and CDR2 SVGAGI. The CDR3 nucleotides are TGTGCCAGCAGTTACTCGCGCACTTCTGGAAACACCATATATTTT. Translation: CASSYSRTSGNTIYF.

This clonotype was observed a few times. This chain connects TRBV12-3 or TRBV12-4 to TRBJ2-1; D remains ambiguous. This CDR3 contains 11 residues. The V and J ends lost 2 bases and 9 bases respectively, with 5 bases between them. CDR3 loop: CASSLSSEQFF. CDR3 coding DNA: TGTGCCAGCAGTTTATCGTCTGAGCAGTTCTTC.

This chain joins TRBV6-6 and TRBJ2-3; 7 bases match TRBD2. CDR1 MNHNY and CDR2 SVGAGI come from the germline V gene (reference sequence). There are 16 residues in the CDR3. With V trimmed by 0 bases and J by 4 bases, 7 bases remained unmatched. CDR3 nucleotides: TGTGCCAGCAGTTACTCGATGGTCGCGGGAGCAGATACGCAGTATTTT. This sequence encodes CASSYSMVAGADTQYF.

This clonotype was seen a handful of times. The chain links TRBV4-3 to TRBJ2-3; D possibly corresponds to TRBD1 (6 bases). The length of the CDR3 is 15 residues. Trimming stripped 2 bases from V and 1 base from J, with 10 bases between. CDR1 is LGHNA, CDR2 YSLEER, per germline. The CDR3, as DNA: TGCGCCAGCAGCCAATCCAGGGGTGGCACAGATACGCAGTATTTT. This translates into CASSQSRGGTDTQYF.

Only a few counts were recorded for this clonotype. This chain uses TRBV20-1 with TRBJ1-5; perhaps TRBD1 as D (6 bases). CDR1 and CDR2 from the germline V gene are DFQATT and SNEGSKA (reference sequence). The CDR3 loop spans 16 amino acids. V gave up 0 bases and J gave up 3 bases, with 15 bases separating them. CDR3 region: CSARDTGHGVNQPQHF. CDR3 nucleotide sequence: TGCAGTGCTAGAGATACGGGACATGGGGTCAATCAGCCCCAGCATTTT.

The chain combines TRBV18 with TRBJ2-2, with 7 nucleotides matching TRBD1. Germline trimming cut 6 bases from V and 1 base from J; bases unmatched to any gene: 8. CDR1 KGHSH and CDR2 LQKENI come from the germline V gene. CDR3 size: 16 residues. Here the CDR3 DNA reads TGTGCCAGCTCTCAGCAGGGGGTTGAGAACACCGGGGAGCTGTTTTTT. This sequence encodes CASSQQGVENTGELFF.

Written as DNA, the CDR3 is TGTGCCAGGGCCTGGAGGTGCCTCAACGAGCAGTACGTC. Protein sequence: CARAWRCLNEQYV. The gene calls are TRBV21-1 and TRBJ2-7; TRBD2 was called by the table and not checked on the DNA. TRBV21-1 is marked as a pseudogene. This CDR3 spans 13 amino acids.

This clonotype appeared many times. The genes are TRBV10-3 and TRBJ2-3, with D perhaps matching TRBD2 (5 bases). The length of the CDR3 is 15 residues. Per the germline V gene, CDR1 is ENHRY and CDR2 is SYGVKD. V lost 0 bases to trimming and J lost 1 base, with 8 bases between them. CDR3 sequence: CAISESRRGTDTQYF. As DNA, the CDR3 is TGTGCCATCAGTGAGTCGAGGCGGGGCACAGATACGCAGTATTTT.

Here the CDR3 reads CASSYTSWGSYEQYV. CDR3 coding DNA: TGTGCCAGCAGTTACACATCGTGGGGCTCCTACGAGCAGTACGTC. The rearrangement joins TRBV6-6 to TRBJ2-7; D remains ambiguous. The ends were cut back, 2 bases at V and 0 bases at J, with 11 bases in the middle. The germline V gene has CDR1 MNHNY and CDR2 SVGAGI (reference sequence). The CDR3 extends over 15 amino acids.

The rearrangement joins TRBV11-2 to TRBJ1-5; D uncertain. V lost 2 bases to trimming and J lost 0 bases, with 8 bases between them. CDR3 length equals 15 residues. Looked up from germline, CDR1 is SGHAT and CDR2 is FQNNGV. CDR3 sequence (DNA): TGTGCCAGCAGCTTATTCGCCGATAGCAATCAGCCCCAGCATTTT. Amino acid sequence: CASSLFADSNQPQHF.

This clonotype has just a few counts. The CDR3 DNA sequence: TGCGCCAGCAGCTTGGTTGTAGGGTCCTACGAGCAGTACGTC. This encodes CASSLVVGSYEQYV. V gene TRBV5-1 combines with J gene TRBJ2-7; D gene ambiguous. The CDR3 contains 14 residues. Germline loops: CDR1 SGHRS, CDR2 YFSETQ. Deletions cut 0 bases from V and 1 base from J, with 8 bases between.

This clonotype appeared a few times. This chain links TRBV5-1 with TRBJ2-1, with TRBD2 matching over 14 bases. Looked up from germline, CDR1 is SGHRS and CDR2 is YFSETQ. CDR3 size: 19 residues. V lost 3 bases and J lost 0; bases outside the gene matches: 8. CDR3 in DNA: TGCGCCAGCAGCTACGGGACTAGCGGGGGTCTGAGCTCCTACAATGAGCAGTTCTTC. Amino acids: CASSYGTSGGLSSYNEQFF.

This clonotype was seen a handful of times. The V call is TRBV19, the J call TRBJ1-6, with D unresolved. The CDR3 sequence is 15 residues long. V lost 5 bases, J lost 8 bases, and 16 bases lay in between. Germline lookup yields CDR1 LNHDA and CDR2 SQIVND (reference sequence). This CDR3 is CASSPRVGMDSPLHF. The CDR3 bases are TGTGCCAGTAGTCCGCGGGTAGGGATGGATTCACCCCTCCACTTT.

This clonotype occurred a few times. The chain carries TRBV7-9 and TRBJ2-1; possible D gene TRBD2, 6 bases. There are 13 residues in the CDR3. V was shortened by 1 base and J by 9 bases, with 10 bases between the two germline ends. CDR1 and CDR2 (germline): SEHNR, FQNEAQ (reference sequence). The CDR3 sequence is CASSLDWGVEQFF. CDR3 bases: TGTGCCAGCAGCTTAGATTGGGGGGTTGAGCAGTTCTTC.

This clonotype was detected ten times or more. The V call is TRBV5-1, the J call TRBJ2-1, with D perhaps assigned TRBD1 or TRBD2 (6 bases each). Trimming took off 2 bases at V and 10 bases at J, with 19 bases between the two ends. Germline-derived CDR1 and CDR2 are SGHRS and YFSETQ. The CDR3 has 15 residues. The CDR3, as DNA: TGCGCCAGCAGCTTAGGGGCCGGGGGCTTCGAGGAGCAGTTCTTC. The encoded protein is CASSLGAGGFEEQFF.

The gene calls are TRBV6-5 and TRBJ1-1; D is uncertain. Germline CDR1 reads MNHEY; CDR2 reads SVGAGI. V gave up 5 bases and J gave up 3 bases, with 4 bases separating them. The CDR3 contains 11 residues. Written as DNA, the CDR3 is TGTGCCAGCAGTAAGTACACTGAAGCTTTCTTT. Protein product: CASSKYTEAFF.

In this sample, this clonotype turned up many times. V is TRBV5-1 and J is TRBJ2-7; D remains unclear. This CDR3 comprises 16 residues. V was trimmed by 1 base and J by 0 bases, leaving 14 bases between them. Germline CDR1 reads SGHRS; CDR2 reads YFSETQ. This CDR3 is CASSLTAHVDSYEQYF. The CDR3 DNA reads as TGCGCCAGCAGCTTGACGGCACACGTAGACTCCTACGAGCAGTACTTC.